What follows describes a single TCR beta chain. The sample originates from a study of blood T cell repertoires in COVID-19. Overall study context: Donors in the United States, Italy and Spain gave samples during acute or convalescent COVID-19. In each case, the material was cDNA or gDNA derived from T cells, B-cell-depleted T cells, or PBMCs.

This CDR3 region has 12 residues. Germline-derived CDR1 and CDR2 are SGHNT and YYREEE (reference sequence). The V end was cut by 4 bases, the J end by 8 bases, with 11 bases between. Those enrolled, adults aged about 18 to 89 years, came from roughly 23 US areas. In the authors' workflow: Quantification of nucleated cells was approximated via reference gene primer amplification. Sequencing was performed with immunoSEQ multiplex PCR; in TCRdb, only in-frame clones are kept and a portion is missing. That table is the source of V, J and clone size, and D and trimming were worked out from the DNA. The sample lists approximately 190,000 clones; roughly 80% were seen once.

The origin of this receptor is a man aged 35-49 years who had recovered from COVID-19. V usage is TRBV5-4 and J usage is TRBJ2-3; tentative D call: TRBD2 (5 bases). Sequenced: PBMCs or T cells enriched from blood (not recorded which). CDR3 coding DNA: TGTGCCAGCAGCCCCTTTGAGGGTACGCAGTATTTT. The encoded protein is CASSPFEGTQYF.